This T cell receptor (beta chain) was sequenced during a study of blood T cells in healthy people across ages. Background on the study: Template switching picked up about one barcoded beta molecule for each two T cells.

CDR1 is SGHTA, CDR2 FQGNSA, per germline. V was pared by 0 bases and J by 5 bases, with 16 bases between. This CDR3 has 16 amino acids. This clonotype was seen only a few times. Primers used in a second PCR of roughly 6 to 12 cycles were a sample-barcoded 5' primer and a J-beta primer mix. One entry per CDR3 protein results from TCRdb running MiXCR on the 5' RACE reads. The repertoire holds 750,000 to 850,000 distinct CDR3 sequences, with around 25% as singletons. The sample also formed part of further work on T cells of mothers and their children. As that study records: Mothers yielded over 8.5 million CDR3 reads, children some 2.8 million each. Normalized overlap was always slightly, never significantly, higher in related than unrelated mother-child pairs. Clones that were microchimeric and persistent were not detected among T cells.

The TCR was taken from a boy between 10 and 17 years old in good health. This chain joins TRBV7-2 and TRBJ2-5, with D unresolved. Sequencing was carried out using blood. CDR3 DNA sequence: TGTGCCAGCAGCTTAGCGAAGGGTGGGCGGCGGGAGACCCAGTACTTC. The encoded protein is CASSLAKGGRRETQYF.